This TCR beta chain is from a study of metastatic and nonmetastatic thyroid tumors. Study details: Repertoires from blood and tumor or nodule tissue of malignant and benign thyroid patients were compared.

In the original analysis: A distant-metastasis classifier for papillary thyroid cancer was built using CDR3 differences across clinicopathological groups. From the PCR reads, TCRdb re-called clones with MiXCR. The V and J calls shown here were made by TCRdb, not taken from the authors' results. This table holds 20,000 to 25,000 clones, roughly 15% found once. Germline V lookup: CDR1 MRHNA, CDR2 SNTAGT. This CDR3 spans 14 amino acids. V gave up 7 bases and J gave up 7 bases; unmatched junction bases: 9. All patients reached thyroid surgery having received no treatment beforehand. This sequence joins TRBV6-4 and TRBJ2-1, with 8 positions matching TRBD1. The sample comprised tumor tissue. This clonotype originated in a female donor with papillary thyroid cancer or a benign thyroid nodule (not recorded which). Some clones in this sample may be carry-over from other donors' samples. The CDR3 bases are TGTGCCAGCAACCGAGGGACAGGCAAAAATGAGCAGTTCTTC. Its protein is CASNRGTGKNEQFF.